Listed below are T cell receptor beta chains from one sample, sequenced in a study of T cell responses to AZD1222 COVID-19 vaccine. Data came from immunoSEQ multiplex PCR; TCRdb stores just in-frame clones and leaves some out. The data contain roughly 200,000 clones, about nine tenths of them singletons. The sample consisted of peripheral blood, taken 28 days after the second AZD1222 dose. The receptors come from an adult who received the AZD1222 COVID-19 vaccine. Both conserved end residues are part of each CDR3. The size entry is marked missing in some rows and otherwise reads once, few, many or a size class.

J,length,size,V,CDR3
TRBJ1-1,14,once,TRBV28,CASSLGWGPTEAFF
TRBJ2-1,14,-,TRBV29-1,CSVQTMLNVNEQFF
TRBJ2-7,14,-,TRBV7-3,CASSLNHGPYEQYF
TRBJ2-7,13,-,TRBV27,CASSLRQGDEQYF
TRBJ1-5,18,-,TRBV19,CASSIGDPGTQLGQPQHF
TRBJ2-7,19,-,TRBV10-1,CASSGSAPQQGTRVYEQYF
TRBJ1-6,13,-,TRBV7-2,CASSLQWEGALHF
TRBJ1-1,14,many,TRBV2,CASSDTDWGTEAFF
TRBJ1-2,16,-,TRBV9,CASSVVARGGDYGYTF
TRBJ2-2,18,-,TRBV7-3,CASSLVGFIQENTGELFF
TRBJ2-1,16,-,TRBV6-1,CASSERQKFSYNEQFF